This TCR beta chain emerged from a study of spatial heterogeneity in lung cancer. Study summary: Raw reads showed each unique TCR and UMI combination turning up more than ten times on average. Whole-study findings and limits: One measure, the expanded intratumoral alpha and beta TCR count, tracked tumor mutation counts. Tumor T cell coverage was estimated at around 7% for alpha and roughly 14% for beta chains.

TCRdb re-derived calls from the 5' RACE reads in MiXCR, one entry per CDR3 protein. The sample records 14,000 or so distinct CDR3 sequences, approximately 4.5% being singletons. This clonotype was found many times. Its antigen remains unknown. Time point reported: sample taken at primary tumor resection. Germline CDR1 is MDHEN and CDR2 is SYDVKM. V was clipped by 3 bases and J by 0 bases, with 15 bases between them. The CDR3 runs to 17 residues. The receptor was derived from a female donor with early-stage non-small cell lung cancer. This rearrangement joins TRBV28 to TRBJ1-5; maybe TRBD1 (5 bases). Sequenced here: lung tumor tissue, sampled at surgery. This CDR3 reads CASSLARRVYSNQPQHF. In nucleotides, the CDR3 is TGTGCCAGCAGTTTGGCCCGCAGGGTTTATAGCAATCAGCCCCAGCATTTT.